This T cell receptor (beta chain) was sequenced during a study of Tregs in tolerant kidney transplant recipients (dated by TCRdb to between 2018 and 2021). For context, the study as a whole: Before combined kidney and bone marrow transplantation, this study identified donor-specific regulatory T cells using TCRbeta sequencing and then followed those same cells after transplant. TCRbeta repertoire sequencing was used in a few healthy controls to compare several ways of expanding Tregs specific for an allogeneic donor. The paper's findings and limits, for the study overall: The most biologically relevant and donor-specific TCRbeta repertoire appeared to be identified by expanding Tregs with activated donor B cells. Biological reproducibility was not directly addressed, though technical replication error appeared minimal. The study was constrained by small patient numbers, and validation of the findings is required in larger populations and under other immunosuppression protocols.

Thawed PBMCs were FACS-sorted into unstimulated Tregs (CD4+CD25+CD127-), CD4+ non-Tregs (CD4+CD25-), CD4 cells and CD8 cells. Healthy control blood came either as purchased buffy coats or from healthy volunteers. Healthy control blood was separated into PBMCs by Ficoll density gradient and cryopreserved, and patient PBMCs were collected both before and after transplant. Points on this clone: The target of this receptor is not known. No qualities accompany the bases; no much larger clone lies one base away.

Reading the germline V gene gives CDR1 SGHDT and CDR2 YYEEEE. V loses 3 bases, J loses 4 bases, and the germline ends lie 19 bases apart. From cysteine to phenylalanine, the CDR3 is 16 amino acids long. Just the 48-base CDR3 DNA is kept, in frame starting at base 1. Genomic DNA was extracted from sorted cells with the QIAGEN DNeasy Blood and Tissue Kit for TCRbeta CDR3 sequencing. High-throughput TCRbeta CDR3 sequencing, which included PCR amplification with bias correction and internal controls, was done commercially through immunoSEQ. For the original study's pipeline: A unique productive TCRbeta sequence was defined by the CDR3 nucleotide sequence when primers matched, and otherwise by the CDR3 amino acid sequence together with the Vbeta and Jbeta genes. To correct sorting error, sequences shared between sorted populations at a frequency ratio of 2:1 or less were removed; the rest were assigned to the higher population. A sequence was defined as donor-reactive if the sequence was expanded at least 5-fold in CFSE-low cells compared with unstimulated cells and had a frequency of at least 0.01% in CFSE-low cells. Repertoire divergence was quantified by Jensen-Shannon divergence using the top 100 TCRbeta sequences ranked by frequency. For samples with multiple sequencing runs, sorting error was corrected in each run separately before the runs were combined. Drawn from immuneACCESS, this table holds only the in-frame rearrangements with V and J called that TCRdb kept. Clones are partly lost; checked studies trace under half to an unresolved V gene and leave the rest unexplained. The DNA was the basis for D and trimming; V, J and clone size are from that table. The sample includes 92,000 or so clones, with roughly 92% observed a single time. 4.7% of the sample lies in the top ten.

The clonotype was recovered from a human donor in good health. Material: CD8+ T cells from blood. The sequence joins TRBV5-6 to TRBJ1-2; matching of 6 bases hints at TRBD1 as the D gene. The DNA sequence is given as TGTGCCAGCAGCTCGGAGAACAGGGTTATACTCTATGGCTACACCTTC. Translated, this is CASSSENRVILYGYTF.